This TCR beta chain was found in a study of OX40 agonist ivuxolimab in advanced cancers. Turning to the study itself: Allowance was made for prior anti-PD-1, anti-PD-L1 or anti-CTLA-4 therapy, and approximately 41% had some.

Patients were ineligible given autoimmune disease history or systemic immunosuppression. The V gene end was trimmed by 9 bases and the J gene end by 3 bases; junction bases not matched to a gene: 1. Germline assignment: CDR1 MRHNA and CDR2 SNTAGT. This CDR3 spans 12 amino acids. About this clone itself: Its antigen is currently unknown.

Only in-frame clones appear in the TCRdb table, and some are missing; sequencing was by immunoSEQ multiplex PCR. In the table there are tens of thousands of clones, around 90% of which are singletons. Findings and caveats of the study: It was also the case that some nonresponders had low normalized T-cell clonal expansion. People who partly responded at 0.1-3.0 mg/kg had some of the least clonal expansion seen.

The chain employs TRBV6-4 and TRBJ2-7, with 11 nucleotides matching TRBD2. The TCR comes from an adult with an advanced solid tumor such as melanoma, head and neck, liver or kidney cancer. The input for sequencing was CD4+ or CD8+ T cells sorted from blood, taken in a trial of the OX40 agonist ivuxolimab. DNA for the CDR3: TGTGCCAGGGGACTAGCGGTCTACGAGCAGTACTTC. As protein: CARGLAVYEQYF.